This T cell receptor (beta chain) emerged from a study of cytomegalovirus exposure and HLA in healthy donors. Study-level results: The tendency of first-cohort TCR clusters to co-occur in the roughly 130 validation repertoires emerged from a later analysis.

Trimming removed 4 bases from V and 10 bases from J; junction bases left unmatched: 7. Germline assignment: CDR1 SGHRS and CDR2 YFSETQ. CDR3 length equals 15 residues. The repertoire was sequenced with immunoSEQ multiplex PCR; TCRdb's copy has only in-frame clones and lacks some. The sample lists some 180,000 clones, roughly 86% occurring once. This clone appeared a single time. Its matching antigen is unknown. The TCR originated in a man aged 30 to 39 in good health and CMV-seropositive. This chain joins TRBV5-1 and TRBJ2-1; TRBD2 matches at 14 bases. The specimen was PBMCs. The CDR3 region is CASSLGLAGVYEQFF. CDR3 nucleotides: TGCGCCAGCAGCCTGGGACTAGCGGGAGTTTACGAGCAGTTCTTC.